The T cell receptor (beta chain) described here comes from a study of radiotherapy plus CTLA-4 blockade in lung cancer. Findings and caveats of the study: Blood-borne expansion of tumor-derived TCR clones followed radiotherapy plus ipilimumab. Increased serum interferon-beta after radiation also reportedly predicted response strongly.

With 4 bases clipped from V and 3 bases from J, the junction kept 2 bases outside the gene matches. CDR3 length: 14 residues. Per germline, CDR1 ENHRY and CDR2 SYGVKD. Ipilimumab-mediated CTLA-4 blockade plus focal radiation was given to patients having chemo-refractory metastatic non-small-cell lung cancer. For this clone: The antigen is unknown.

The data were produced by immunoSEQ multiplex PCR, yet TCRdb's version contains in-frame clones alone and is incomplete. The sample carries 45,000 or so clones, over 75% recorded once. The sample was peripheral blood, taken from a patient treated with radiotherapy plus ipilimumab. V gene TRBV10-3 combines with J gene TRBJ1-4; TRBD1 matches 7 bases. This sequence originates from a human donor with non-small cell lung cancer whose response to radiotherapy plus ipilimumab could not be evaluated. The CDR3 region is CAISGGQPNEKLFF. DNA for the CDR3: TGTGCCATCAGTGGGGGACAGCCTAATGAAAAACTGTTTTTT.